A single sample gave rise to the 9 T cell receptor beta chains below, sequenced in a study of blood T cell repertoires in COVID-19. The table came from immunoSEQ multiplex PCR; TCRdb's copy has only in-frame clones and leaves some out. In the table there are tens of thousands of clones, 87% of which are singletons. Sequencing was done on a sample of peripheral blood. These receptors all come from a man aged 55 to 70 with active COVID-19.

The rearrangement joins TRBV6-6 to TRBJ1-4; 7 bases agree with TRBD1. V shed 8 bases and J 3 bases; nucleotides not matched to a gene: 9. CDR1 and CDR2 from the germline V gene are MNHNY and SVGAGI (reference sequence). CDR3 size: 15 residues. DNA for the CDR3: TGTGCCAGCGCGCAGACACAGGGGCCTAATGAAAAACTGTTTTTT. Protein product: CASAQTQGPNEKLFF.

The genes are TRBV20-1 and TRBJ2-5; TRBD1 matches at 8 bases. The end of the DNA fits TRBJ2-7 better, so the J call may be wrong. Germline loops: CDR1 DFQATT, CDR2 SNEGSKA (reference sequence). This CDR3 spans 13 amino acids. The CDR3 DNA reads TGCAGTGCTAGTCAGACAGGGGAACCCGAGCAGTACTTC. It specifies CSASQTGEPEQYF.

The chain carries TRBV6-5 and TRBJ1-3, with unresolved D. The CDR3 loop spans 15 amino acids. V lost 6 bases to trimming and J lost 2 bases, with 14 bases between them. Per the germline V gene, CDR1 is MNHEY and CDR2 is SVGAGI. Here the CDR3 reads CASSVKGGAGNTIYF. CDR3 DNA sequence: TGTGCCAGCAGCGTAAAGGGAGGTGCTGGAAACACCATATATTTT.

The J gene is TRBJ1-2, the V gene TRBV6-6; D may be TRBD1 (5 bases). Trimming removed 6 bases from V and 4 bases from J, with 15 bases in between. The CDR3 sequence is 14 residues long. CDR1 MNHNY and CDR2 SVGAGI come from the germline V gene (reference sequence). The CDR3 DNA reads as TGTGCCAGCAGGCCACCCCAAGACAGCTATGGCTACACCTTC. This encodes CASRPPQDSYGYTF.

The chain combines TRBV5-1 with TRBJ1-6; 8 bases are a match to TRBD1. From germline, CDR1 is SGHRS and CDR2 YFSETQ. The CDR3 runs 15 residues. Losses at the gene ends were 4 bases for V and 7 bases for J; bases not matched to a gene: 7. DNA for the CDR3: TGCGCCAGCAGCGACTGGACAGGGAACAATTCACCCCTCCACTTT. This translates into CASSDWTGNNSPLHF.

This clone was counted a few times. The genes are TRBV28 and TRBJ1-5, with 9 bases fitting TRBD1. The CDR3 has 16 residues. J lost 0 bases, V lost 2 bases, and 2 bases had no gene match. From germline, CDR1 is MDHEN and CDR2 SYDVKM. For the CDR3, the DNA is TGTGCCAGCAGTTTAGGGACAGGGTATAGCAATCAGCCCCAGCATTTT. Its translation: CASSLGTGYSNQPQHF.

The chain has TRBV11-2 and TRBJ1-2; weak D call: TRBD1 (6 bases). V was trimmed by 3 bases and J by 6 bases, leaving 17 bases between them. The length of the CDR3 is 15 residues. Germline V CDR1 and CDR2: SGHAT, FQNNGV. This CDR3 is CASSFQNWDKNGYTF. Here the CDR3 DNA reads TGTGCCAGCAGCTTCCAGAATTGGGACAAGAATGGCTACACCTTC.

The J gene is TRBJ1-6, the V gene TRBV7-9, with 9 nucleotides matching TRBD1. Germline V lookup: CDR1 SEHNR, CDR2 FQNEAQ (reference sequence). Germline trimming cut 1 base from V and 7 bases from J; bases unmatched to any gene: 2. This CDR3 contains 15 residues. The CDR3 loop reads CASSLVGTGNSPLHF. The CDR3, as DNA: TGTGCCAGCAGCTTAGTGGGGACAGGGAATTCACCCCTCCACTTT.

The chain is built from TRBV3-1 (or the pseudogene TRBV3-2) and TRBJ1-2; D gene uncertain. The CDR3 is made up of 13 amino acids. Deletions cut 1 base from V and 2 bases from J, with 5 bases between. Germline V CDR1 and CDR2: LGHDT, YNNKEL (reference sequence). DNA for the CDR3: TGTGCCAGCAGCCAAGCGGGGAACTATGGCTACACCTTC. It encodes CASSQAGNYGYTF.